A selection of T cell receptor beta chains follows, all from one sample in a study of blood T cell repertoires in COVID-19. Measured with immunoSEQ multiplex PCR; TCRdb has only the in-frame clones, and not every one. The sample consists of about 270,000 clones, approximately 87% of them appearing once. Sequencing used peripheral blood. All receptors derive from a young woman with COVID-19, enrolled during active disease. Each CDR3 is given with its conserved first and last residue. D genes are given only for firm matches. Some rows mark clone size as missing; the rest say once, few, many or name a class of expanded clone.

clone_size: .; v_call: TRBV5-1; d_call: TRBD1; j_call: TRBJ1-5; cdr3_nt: TGCGCCAGCAGCTCGACGGGACAGCGCAATCAGCCCCAGCATTTT; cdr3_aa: CASSSTGQRNQPQHF
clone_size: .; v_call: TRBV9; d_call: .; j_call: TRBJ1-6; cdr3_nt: TGTGCCAGCAGCGGCCGGGGTAATTCACCCCTCCACTTT; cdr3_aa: CASSGRGNSPLHF
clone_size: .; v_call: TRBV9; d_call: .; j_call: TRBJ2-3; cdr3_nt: TGTGCCAGCAGCGTAGTGGGGCGTACATCAGATACGCAGTATTTT; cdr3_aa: CASSVVGRTSDTQYF
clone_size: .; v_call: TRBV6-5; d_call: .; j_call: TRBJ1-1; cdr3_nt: TGTGCCAGCAGTTACTCCACAGGGACGGACACTGAAGCTTTCTTT; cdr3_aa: CASSYSTGTDTEAFF
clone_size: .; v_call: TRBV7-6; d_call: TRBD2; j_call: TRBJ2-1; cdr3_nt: TGTGCCAGCAGCCCCCTGCCCTCTAGCGGGGTCGATGAGCAGTTCTTC; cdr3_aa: CASSPLPSSGVDEQFF
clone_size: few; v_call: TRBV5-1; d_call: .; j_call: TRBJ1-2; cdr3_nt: TGCGCCAGCAGCTTGGCGGGAGATTATGGCTACACCTTC; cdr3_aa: CASSLAGDYGYTF
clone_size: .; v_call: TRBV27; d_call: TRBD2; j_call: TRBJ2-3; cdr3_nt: TGTGCCAGCAGTAGCCCGGGGGGACGGCGCACAGATACGCAGTATTTT; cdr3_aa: CASSSPGGRRTDTQYF
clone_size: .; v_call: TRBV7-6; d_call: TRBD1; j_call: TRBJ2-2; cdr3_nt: TGTGCCAGCAGCTCGGAGGAGACAGGGCCGGACACCGGGGAGCTGTTTTTT; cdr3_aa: CASSSEETGPDTGELFF
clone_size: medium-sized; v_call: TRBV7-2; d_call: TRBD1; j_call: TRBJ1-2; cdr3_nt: TGTGCCAGCAGCCCAGGGACAGGCCTTAAGGGTGGCTACACCTTC; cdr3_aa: CASSPGTGLKGGYTF
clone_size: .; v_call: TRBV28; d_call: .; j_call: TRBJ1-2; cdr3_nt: TGTGCCAGCATCCCTATCCAGACTTCACCCCACTATGGCTACACCTTC; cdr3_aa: CASIPIQTSPHYGYTF
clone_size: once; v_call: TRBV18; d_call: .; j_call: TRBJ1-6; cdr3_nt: TGTGCCAGCTCACCAACGGGATCGGCGGATAATTCACCCCTCCACTTT; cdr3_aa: CASSPTGSADNSPLHF
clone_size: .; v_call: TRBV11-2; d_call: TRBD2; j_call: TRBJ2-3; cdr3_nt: TGTGCCAGCAGCTTAATTTTTCCTAGCGGGGGGGCCCCGGATACGCAGTATTTT; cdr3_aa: CASSLIFPSGGAPDTQYF
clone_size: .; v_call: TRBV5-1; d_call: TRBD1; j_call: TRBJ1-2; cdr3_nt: TGCGCCAGCAAGACAGGGGACTCGGACAGCTATGGCTACACCTTC; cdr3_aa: CASKTGDSDSYGYTF
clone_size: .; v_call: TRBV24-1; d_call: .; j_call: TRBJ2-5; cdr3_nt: TGTGCCACCAGTGATTCAGCGGCCATCCAAGAGACCCAGTACTTC; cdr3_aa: CATSDSAAIQETQYF
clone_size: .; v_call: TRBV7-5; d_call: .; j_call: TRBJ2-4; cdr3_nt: TGTGTCCCCAGTCCAGCGGAAAACATTCAGTACTTC; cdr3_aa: CVPSPAENIQYF
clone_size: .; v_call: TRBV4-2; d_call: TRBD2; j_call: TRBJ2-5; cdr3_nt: TGTGCCAGCAGCCAAGATGTCGGCGGGGGTGGGGAGACCCAGTACTTC; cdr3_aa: CASSQDVGGGGETQYF
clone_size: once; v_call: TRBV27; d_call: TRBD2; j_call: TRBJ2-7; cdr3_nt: TGTGCCAGCAGTTTCAGCGGGGGGGCGGGGCAGTACTTC; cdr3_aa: CASSFSGGAGQYF
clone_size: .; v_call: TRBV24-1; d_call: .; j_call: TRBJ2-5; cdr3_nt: TGTGCCACCAGTGGGCGACAGGAGAAAGAGACCCAGTACTTC; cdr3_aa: CATSGRQEKETQYF
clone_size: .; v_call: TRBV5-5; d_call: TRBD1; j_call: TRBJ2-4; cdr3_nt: TGTGCCAGCAGCCCCCGGGACAGGGTAACAAACATTCAGTACTTC; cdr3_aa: CASSPRDRVTNIQYF
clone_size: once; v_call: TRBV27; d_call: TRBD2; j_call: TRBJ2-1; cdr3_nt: TGTGCCAGCGTCGGGGGGGCCGACCCCAATGAGCAGTTCTTC; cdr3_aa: CASVGGADPNEQFF
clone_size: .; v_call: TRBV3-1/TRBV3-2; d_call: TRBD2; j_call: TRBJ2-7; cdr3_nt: TGTGCCAGCAGCCGAGACGCTAGCGGGGGGTACGAGCAGTACTTC; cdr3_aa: CASSRDASGGYEQYF
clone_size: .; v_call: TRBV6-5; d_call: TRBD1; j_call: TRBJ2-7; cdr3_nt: TGTGCCAGCAGTTATTGGGACAGGCCGCAGGACGAGCAGTACTTC; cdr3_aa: CASSYWDRPQDEQYF
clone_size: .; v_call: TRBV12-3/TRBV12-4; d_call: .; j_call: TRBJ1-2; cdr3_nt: TGTGCCAGCAGGATACAGGGTTGGGGCTACACCTTC; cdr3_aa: CASRIQGWGYTF
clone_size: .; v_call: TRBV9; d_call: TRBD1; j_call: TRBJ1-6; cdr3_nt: TGTGCCAGCAGCGTAGAGGGGGCTAGTTCACCCCTCCACTTT; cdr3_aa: CASSVEGASSPLHF
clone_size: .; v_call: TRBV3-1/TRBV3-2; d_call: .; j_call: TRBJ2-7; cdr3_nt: TGTGCCAGCAGCCGCAGGGACGAGCAGTACTTC; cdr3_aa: CASSRRDEQYF
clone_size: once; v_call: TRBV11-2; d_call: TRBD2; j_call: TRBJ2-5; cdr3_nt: TGTGCCAGCAGCTTTGGCCCGGGGGGGGAGACCCAGTACTTC; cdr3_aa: CASSFGPGGETQYF
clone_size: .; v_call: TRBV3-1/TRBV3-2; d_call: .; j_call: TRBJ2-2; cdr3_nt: TGTGCCAGCAGCCCGGTACAGGTATCGAACACCGGGGAGCTGTTTTTT; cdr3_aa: CASSPVQVSNTGELFF
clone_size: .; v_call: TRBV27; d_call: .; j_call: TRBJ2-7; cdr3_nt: TGTGCCAGCAGTCCCTCTGAGGGGGAGCTCCCCTACGAGCAGTACTTC; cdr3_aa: CASSPSEGELPYEQYF
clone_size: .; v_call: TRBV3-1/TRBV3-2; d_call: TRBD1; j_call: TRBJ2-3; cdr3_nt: TGTGCCAGCAGCCAACGACAATCCGGGACAGGTGGCACAGATACGCAGTATTTT; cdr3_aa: CASSQRQSGTGGTDTQYF
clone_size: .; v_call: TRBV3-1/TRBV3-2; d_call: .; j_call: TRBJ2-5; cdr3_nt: TGTGCCAGCAGCCAAGTTCCAGACTTCTTCCAAGAGACCCAGTACTTC; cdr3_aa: CASSQVPDFFQETQYF
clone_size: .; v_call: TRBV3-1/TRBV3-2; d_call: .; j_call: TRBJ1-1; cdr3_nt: TGTGCCAGCAGCCAAGCGGGAGGGACTGAAGCTTTCTTT; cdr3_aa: CASSQAGGTEAFF
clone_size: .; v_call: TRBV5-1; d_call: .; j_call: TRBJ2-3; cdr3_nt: TGCGCCAGCAGCATTAGCGTGCGCACAGATACGCAGTATTTT; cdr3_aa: CASSISVRTDTQYF
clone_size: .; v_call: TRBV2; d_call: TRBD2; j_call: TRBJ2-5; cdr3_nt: TGTGCCAGCAGTTTTACCGGGACTAGCGGGGGGGAGACCCAGTACTTC; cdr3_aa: CASSFTGTSGGETQYF
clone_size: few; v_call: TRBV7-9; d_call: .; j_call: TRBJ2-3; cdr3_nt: TGTGCCAGCGGTCTGGGCAGGGCCACAGATACGCAGTATTTT; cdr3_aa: CASGLGRATDTQYF
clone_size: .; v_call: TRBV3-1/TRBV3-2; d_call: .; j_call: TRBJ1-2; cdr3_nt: TGTGCCAGCAGCCAAGATAGGCGGTCTAACTATGGCTACACCTTC; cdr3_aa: CASSQDRRSNYGYTF
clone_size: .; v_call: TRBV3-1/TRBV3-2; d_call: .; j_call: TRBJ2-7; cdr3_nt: TGTGCCAGCTACGCGACCGGGACCTACGAGCAGTACTTC; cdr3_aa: CASYATGTYEQYF
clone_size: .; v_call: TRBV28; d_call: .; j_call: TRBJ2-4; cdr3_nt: TGTGCCAGCAGTTGGCGCGGCGGGGCTTCAACAAACATTCAGTACTTC; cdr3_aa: CASSWRGGASTNIQYF
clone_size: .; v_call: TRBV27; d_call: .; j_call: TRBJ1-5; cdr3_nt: TGTGCCAGCAGGGTACAGGGTAGCAATCAGCCCCAGCATTTT; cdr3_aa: CASRVQGSNQPQHF
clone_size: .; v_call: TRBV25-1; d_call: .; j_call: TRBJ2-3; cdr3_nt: TGTGCCAGCAGTGAATCTAACTCAGGGGTTGGCCACACAGATACGCAGTATTTT; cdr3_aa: CASSESNSGVGHTDTQYF
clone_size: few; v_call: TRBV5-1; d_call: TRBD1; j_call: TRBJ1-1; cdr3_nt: TGCGCCAGCAGCTTGGGAGGGACAGCGAACACTGAAGCTTTCTTT; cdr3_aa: CASSLGGTANTEAFF
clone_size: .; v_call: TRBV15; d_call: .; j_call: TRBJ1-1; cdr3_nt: TGTGCCACCAGCAGATCGGGTAAGGCTTTCTTT; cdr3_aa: CATSRSGKAFF
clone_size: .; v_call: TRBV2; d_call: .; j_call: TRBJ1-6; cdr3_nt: TGTGCCAGCGCCCCTTGGACGGAGGGCCATTCACCCCTCCACTTT; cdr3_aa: CASAPWTEGHSPLHF
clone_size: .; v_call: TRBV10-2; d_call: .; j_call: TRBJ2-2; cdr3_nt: TGCGCCACGACTTCCCGCGCGAACACCGGGGAGCTGTTTTTT; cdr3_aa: CATTSRANTGELFF
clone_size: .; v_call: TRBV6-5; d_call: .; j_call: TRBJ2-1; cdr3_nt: TGTGCCAGCATGGTCCAGGGAAGGAATGAGCAGTTCTTC; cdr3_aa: CASMVQGRNEQFF
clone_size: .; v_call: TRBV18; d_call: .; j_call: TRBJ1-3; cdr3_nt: TGTGCCAGCTCACCACCCAATTCAGGGTCGGGTTCTGGAAACACCATATATTTT; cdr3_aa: CASSPPNSGSGSGNTIYF
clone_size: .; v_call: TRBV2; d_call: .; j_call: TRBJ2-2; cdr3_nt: TGTGCCAGCAGAGTGGGCCCTAACACCGGGGAGCTGTTTTTT; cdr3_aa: CASRVGPNTGELFF
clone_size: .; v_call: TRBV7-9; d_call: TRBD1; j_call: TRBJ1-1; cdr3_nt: TGTGCCAGCAGCCGAGGGACAGGGGGCCGGGTGAACACTGAAGCTTTCTTT; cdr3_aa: CASSRGTGGRVNTEAFF
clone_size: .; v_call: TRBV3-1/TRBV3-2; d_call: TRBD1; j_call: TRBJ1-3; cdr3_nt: TGTGCCAGCAGCCAAGTGAACAGGGGGCAGGGAAACACCATATATTTT; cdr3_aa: CASSQVNRGQGNTIYF
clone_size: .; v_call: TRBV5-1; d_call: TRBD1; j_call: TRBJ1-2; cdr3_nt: TGCGCCAGCAGCAAGCCCGGGACAGACCTTAACTATGGCTACACCTTC; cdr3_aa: CASSKPGTDLNYGYTF
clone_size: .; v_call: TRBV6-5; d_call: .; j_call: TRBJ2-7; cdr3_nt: TGTGCCAGCAGTTGGGCAGATTTATACGAGCAGTACTTC; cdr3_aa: CASSWADLYEQYF
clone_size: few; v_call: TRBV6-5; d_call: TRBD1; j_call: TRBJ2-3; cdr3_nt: TGTGCCAGCAGGGGGACAGGGAGACAACATACGCAGTATTTT; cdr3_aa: CASRGTGRQHTQYF
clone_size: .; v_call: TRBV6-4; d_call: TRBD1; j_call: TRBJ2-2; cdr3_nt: TGTGCCAGCAGTGACCTCGGACAGGGGGCAATCGGGGAGCTGTTTTTT; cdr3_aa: CASSDLGQGAIGELFF
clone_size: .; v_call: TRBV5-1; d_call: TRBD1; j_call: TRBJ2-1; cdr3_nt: TGCGCCAGCAGCCCCCGACAGGGGACGGATGAGCAGTTCTTC; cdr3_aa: CASSPRQGTDEQFF
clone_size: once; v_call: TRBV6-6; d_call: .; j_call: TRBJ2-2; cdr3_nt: TGTGCCAGCAGTTATAGATTGAACACCGGGGAGCTGTTTTTT; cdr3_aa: CASSYRLNTGELFF
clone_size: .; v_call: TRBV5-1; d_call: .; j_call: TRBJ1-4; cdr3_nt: TGCGCCAGCAGCTTGGTCCCCCAGGGCGGAACTAATGAAAAACTGTTTTTT; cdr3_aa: CASSLVPQGGTNEKLFF